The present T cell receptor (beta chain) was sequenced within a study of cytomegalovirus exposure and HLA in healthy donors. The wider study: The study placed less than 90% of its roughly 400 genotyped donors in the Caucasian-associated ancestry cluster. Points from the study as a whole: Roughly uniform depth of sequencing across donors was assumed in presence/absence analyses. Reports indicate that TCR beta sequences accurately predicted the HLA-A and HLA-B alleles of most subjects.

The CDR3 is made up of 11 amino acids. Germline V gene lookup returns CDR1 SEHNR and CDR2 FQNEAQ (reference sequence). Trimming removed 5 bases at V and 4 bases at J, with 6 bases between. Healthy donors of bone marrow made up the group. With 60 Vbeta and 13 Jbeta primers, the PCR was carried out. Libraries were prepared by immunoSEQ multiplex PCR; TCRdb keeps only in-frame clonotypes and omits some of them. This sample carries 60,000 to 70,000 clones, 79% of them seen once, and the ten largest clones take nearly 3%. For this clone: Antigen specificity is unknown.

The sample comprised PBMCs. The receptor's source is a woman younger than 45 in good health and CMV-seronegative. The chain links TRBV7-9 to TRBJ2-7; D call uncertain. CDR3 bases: TGTGCCAGCAGCGGCTCGTACGAGCAGTACTTC. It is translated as CASSGSYEQYF.